Sequencing of this TCR beta chain was carried out in a study of T cells expressing NK-cell markers. About the study: Source material for TCR beta repertoires consisted of sorted CD3+CD56+NKG2C+, CD3+CD56+NKG2C- and CD3+CD56-NKG2C+ T cells. Seven sequenced donors out of eight were HCMV-seropositive, one seronegative. General study results and limits: The study found dominant NKG2C+ clonotypes at about 1.0-8% of CD8+ T cells in several donors. A few donors showed these clonotypes also leading the CD3+CD56-NKG2C+ fraction.

Concerning this clonotype: The target antigen is unknown.

TCRdb re-called the 5' RACE reads and shows each CDR3 protein once, DNA omitted. Seen in this sample are 200,000 to 300,000 distinct CDR3 sequences; the ten most common clones hold around 4.3%. The V gene's germline CDR1 is DFQATT and CDR2 SNEGSKA (reference sequence). This CDR3 spans 12 amino acids. This chain uses TRBV20-1 with TRBJ2-7; TCRdb lists TRBD1, though no DNA is available to test this call. Material for sequencing was blood T cells: a sorted CD56 or NKG2C T cell subset, CD4+ or CD8+ T cells, or bulk PBMC T cells (not recorded which). The receptor was derived from a woman between 18 and 70 years old in good health. Here the CDR3 reads CSASKGVYEQYF.